This TCR beta chain appears in the sequencing data of a study of tumor-infiltrating lymphocytes in glioblastoma multiforme. Study results and limitations: Detected clone frequencies may not reflect cell counts, being RNA-based. TCR plus mutation findings rest on a single glioblastoma patient.

TCR beta libraries were built from RNA through three nested multiplex PCR rounds using modified ARM-PCR. Unique molecular identifiers were not described for the libraries. TCRdb passed the multiplex PCR reads through MiXCR, listing each CDR3 protein once. The table records 12,000 to 15,000 distinct CDR3 sequences, under 85% of them present only once. This CDR3 region has 12 residues. Per the germline V gene, CDR1 is MNHNS and CDR2 is SASEGT. Trimming shortened V by 11 bases and J by 5 bases, and 15 bases separated the two germline ends. As for this clonotype: Its specificity is unknown.

The clonotype originates from a male donor with glioblastoma. This chain uses TRBV6-1 with TRBJ2-5; D gene uncertain. Sequenced input: brain tumor tissue. Written as DNA, the CDR3 is TGTGCCTCGCAGCCTGGGGTGGAGACCCAGTACTTC. Translated: CASQPGVETQYF.